Following are 5 T cell receptor beta chains from one sample sequenced in a study of blood T cell repertoires in COVID-19. TCRdb keeps only in-frame clones here, not all; method: immunoSEQ multiplex PCR. The sample includes over 150,000 clones, 87% of them seen just once. Sequencing input: PBMCs or T cells enriched from blood (not recorded which). The receptors stem from a woman aged 45-65 years who had recovered from COVID-19.

The chain uses TRBV28 and TRBJ2-3, with 9 positions matching TRBD1. Trimming at V came to 7 bases and at J to 0 bases, leaving 2 bases not matched to a gene. Per the germline V gene, CDR1 is MDHEN and CDR2 is SYDVKM. The CDR3 consists of 14 residues. CDR3: CASMTGGSTDTQYF. Here the CDR3 DNA reads TGTGCCAGCATGACAGGGGGAAGCACAGATACGCAGTATTTT.

This clone has a handful of counts. The rearrangement links TRBV5-4 to TRBJ2-3, with a possible D match to TRBD2 (6 bases). From germline, CDR1 is SGHNT and CDR2 YYREEE (reference sequence). The CDR3 is made up of 15 amino acids. Trimming took 4 bases from V and 6 from J, leaving 18 bases between them. The DNA for the CDR3 is TGTGCCAGCAGCCTGAACCTGGACTATTCGGATACGCAGTATTTT. Translating gives CASSLNLDYSDTQYF. Supplemented by reference TRBV5-4 and TRBJ2-3, the full variable domain reads ETGVTQSPTHLIKTRGQQVTLRCSSQSGHNTVSWYQQALGQGPQFIFQYYREEENGRGNFPPRFSGLQFPNYSSELNVNALELDDSALYLCASSLNLDYSDTQYFGPGTRLTVL.

This rearrangement joins TRBV3-1 (or the pseudogene TRBV3-2) to TRBJ2-1; 12 positions agree with TRBD2. The CDR3 is 15 amino acids. Losses at the gene ends were 5 bases for V and 6 bases for J; bases not matched to a gene: 5. Germline CDR1 is LGHDT and CDR2 is YNNKEL (reference sequence). The CDR3 DNA follows: TGTGCCAGCAGCAGAGGACTAGCGGGAACCAATGAGCAGTTCTTC. It yields the protein CASSRGLAGTNEQFF.

This clone appeared once. The chain couples TRBV30 to TRBJ2-7; 13 bases are shared with TRBD2. Losses at the gene ends were 0 bases for V and 4 bases for J; bases not matched to a gene: 15. CDR3 length: 19 residues. Germline-derived CDR1 and CDR2 are GTSNPN and SVGIG (reference sequence). In DNA form, the CDR3 reads TGTGCCTGGAGTGTAGCCTCTTCAGCTACTAGCGGGAGGGCGTACGAGCAGTACTTC. Protein product: CAWSVASSATSGRAYEQYF.

This clone is a singleton in its sample. The genes are TRBV27 and TRBJ2-1; 7 nucleotides line up with TRBD2. The CDR3 runs 14 residues. V trimming: 3 bases; J trimming: 8 bases; junction bases outside the gene matches: 7. CDR1 is MNHEY, CDR2 SMNVEV, per germline (reference sequence). The CDR3 loop is CASSLVAAGDEQFF. The CDR3 DNA is TGTGCCAGCAGTTTGGTGGCGGCGGGAGATGAGCAGTTCTTC.